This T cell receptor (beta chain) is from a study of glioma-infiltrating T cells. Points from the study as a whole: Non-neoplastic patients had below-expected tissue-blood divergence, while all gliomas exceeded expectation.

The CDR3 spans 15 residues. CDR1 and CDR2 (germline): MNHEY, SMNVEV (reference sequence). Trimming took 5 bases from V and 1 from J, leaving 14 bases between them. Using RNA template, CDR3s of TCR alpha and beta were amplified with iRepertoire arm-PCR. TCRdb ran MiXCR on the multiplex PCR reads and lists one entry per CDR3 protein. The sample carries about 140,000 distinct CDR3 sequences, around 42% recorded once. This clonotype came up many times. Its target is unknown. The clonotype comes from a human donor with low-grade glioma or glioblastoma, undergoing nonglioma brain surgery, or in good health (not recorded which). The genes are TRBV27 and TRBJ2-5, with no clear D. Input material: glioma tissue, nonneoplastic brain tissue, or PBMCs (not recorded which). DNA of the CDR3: TGTGCCAGCAGTACCCGAAGGGCTATCCAAGAGACCCAGTACTTC. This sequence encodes CASSTRRAIQETQYF.